This entry features one TCR beta chain sequence. What it binds is not known. Profiled with immunoSEQ multiplex PCR; TCRdb holds only in-frame clones, not every one. The data show about 50,000 clones, about 74% seen once. The data are from a study of T cell responses to AZD1222 COVID-19 vaccine. With 1 base removed from V and 2 bases from J, the gap between germline ends came to 11 bases. The CDR3 spans 16 residues. CDR1 and CDR2 (germline): SGHTA, FQGNSA. Points from the study as a whole: Spike as a whole was targeted by vaccine-associated CD4 TCRs, dominant at 160-218 and 743-854. Just a handful of AZD1222 recipients tested seropositive at baseline. Donors were largely white British and mainly female; clonal diversity was possibly underestimated.

The J gene is TRBJ2-2, the V gene TRBV7-2; a weak D match, TRBD2 (5 bases). The receptor comes from an adult in good health. The source material was peripheral blood, sampled on day 0 of AZD1222 vaccination. The CDR3 DNA is TGTGCCAGCAGCTTAGACGGGATCATAAACACCGGGGAGCTGTTTTTT. Amino acids: CASSLDGIINTGELFF.